The 31 T cell receptor beta chains below come from one sample, sequenced in a study of T cell responses to AZD1222 COVID-19 vaccine. The assay was immunoSEQ multiplex PCR, and TCRdb's table has in-frame clones only and misses some. The sample shows around 110,000 clones, roughly nine tenths of them seen only once. Material: peripheral blood, obtained on day 0 of AZD1222 vaccination. These receptors were obtained from an adult in good health.

The V gene is TRBV24-1, the J gene TRBJ1-5; the D is unclear. Germline assignment: CDR1 KGHDR and CDR2 SFDVKD. V gave up 6 bases and J gave up 4 bases, with 9 bases separating them. There are 13 residues in the CDR3. CDR3 coding DNA: TGTGCCACCAGTCAGTACTTTAATCAGCCCCAGCATTTT. Amino acids: CATSQYFNQPQHF.

The J gene is TRBJ1-1, the V gene TRBV5-4, with unresolved D. Germline-derived CDR1 and CDR2 are SGHNT and YYREEE (reference sequence). The CDR3 spans 13 residues. Between the trimmed V and J ends, which lost 2 bases and 0 bases, there was a span of 5 bases. The CDR3 spells CASSLTMNTEAFF. Written as DNA, the CDR3 is TGTGCCAGCAGCTTAACCATGAACACTGAAGCTTTCTTT.

This sequence joins TRBV18 and TRBJ1-5, with a possible D match to TRBD1 (5 bases). Germline-derived CDR1 and CDR2 are KGHSH and LQKENI. Deletions cut 3 bases from V and 12 bases from J, with 15 bases between. This CDR3 is built from 13 residues. CDR3 protein: CASSPTARAGQHF. In nucleotides, the CDR3 is TGTGCCAGCTCACCGACAGCGCGAGCGGGCCAGCATTTT.

V gene TRBV13 combines with J gene TRBJ2-4; tentatively, D is TRBD1 (6 bases). The germline CDR1 and CDR2 sequences are PRHDT and FYEKMQ (reference sequence). Deletions cut 5 bases from V and 2 bases from J, with 10 bases between. The CDR3 runs to 14 residues. The CDR3: CASSVRGTKNIQYF. CDR3 DNA: TGTGCCAGCAGCGTCAGGGGTACCAAAAACATTCAGTACTTC.

This clone occurred once. The rearrangement joins TRBV2 to TRBJ2-7, with D maybe TRBD2 (6 bases). With 1 base removed from V and 2 bases from J, the gap between germline ends came to 15 bases. Germline V gene data show CDR1 as SNHLY and CDR2 as FYNNEI. The CDR3 runs to 16 residues. In nucleotides, the CDR3 is TGTGCCAGCAGTGAAGTGGGTAGCGGACTACCCTACGAGCAGTACTTC. The encoded protein is CASSEVGSGLPYEQYF.

V gene TRBV30 combines with J gene TRBJ1-2; 7 nucleotides match TRBD1. Per germline, CDR1 GTSNPN and CDR2 SVGIG (reference sequence). The V segment lost 3 bases and the J segment 8 bases; nucleotides outside the gene matches: 9. This CDR3 region has 13 residues. CDR3 region: CAWRRGGSGGYTF. CDR3 coding DNA: TGTGCCTGGAGGAGAGGGGGCTCAGGAGGCTACACCTTC.

This rearrangement joins TRBV19 to TRBJ2-7, with 9 positions matching TRBD2. Germline CDR1 LNHDA, CDR2 SQIVND (reference sequence). Unmatched junction bases numbered 11, after V lost 10 bases and J lost 4 bases. This CDR3 is 14 amino acids long. CDR3 sequence: CATAISGSWYEQYF. CDR3 bases: TGTGCCACCGCGATTAGCGGGAGCTGGTACGAGCAGTACTTC.

The V and J genes are TRBV5-1 and TRBJ2-7; no definite D call. Germline V gives CDR1 SGHRS, CDR2 YFSETQ. Trimming left V 1 base short and J 3 bases short, with 14 bases between. The CDR3 extends over 15 amino acids. CDR3 in DNA: TGCGCCAGCAGCTTGTTACGTCCGGAAATCTACGAGCAGTACTTC. Protein: CASSLLRPEIYEQYF.

The chain links TRBV7-9 to TRBJ2-1; the D is unclear. Trimming shortened V by 5 bases and J by 4 bases, and 12 bases separated the two germline ends. CDR1 and CDR2 (germline): SEHNR, FQNEAQ (reference sequence). This CDR3 has 14 amino acids. This chain's CDR3 is CASSPPGGYNEQFF. Written as DNA, the CDR3 is TGTGCCAGCAGCCCACCTGGCGGTTACAATGAGCAGTTCTTC.

The chain links TRBV6-5 to TRBJ2-4; no clear D gene. Germline V gene sequence: CDR1 MNHEY, CDR2 SVGAGI. The CDR3 extends over 15 amino acids. V lost 0 bases and J lost 0, with 6 bases in between. CDR3 region: CASSYSALAKNIQYF. The DNA for the CDR3 is TGTGCCAGCAGTTACTCGGCTTTAGCCAAAAACATTCAGTACTTC.

This chain joins TRBV2 and TRBJ2-2; D may be TRBD1 (6 bases). The CDR3 totals 15 residues. Per germline, CDR1 SNHLY and CDR2 FYNNEI. Trimming took 7 bases from V and 1 from J, leaving 13 bases between them. For the CDR3, the DNA is TGTGCCAGCACGGACAGCCTAAAGAACACCGGGGAGCTGTTTTTT. This encodes CASTDSLKNTGELFF.

This clone appeared once. The J gene is TRBJ2-7, the V gene TRBV5-5; the D is unclear. The V gene's germline CDR1 is SGHKS and CDR2 YYEKEE (reference sequence). V lost 0 bases and J lost 3, with 13 bases in between. This CDR3 region has 15 residues. CDR3 region: CASSLEWAVVYEQYF. The CDR3 region has the DNA TGTGCCAGCAGCTTGGAATGGGCGGTAGTCTACGAGCAGTACTTC.

The rearrangement links TRBV27 to TRBJ2-2, with D tentatively TRBD1 (6 bases). Germline-derived CDR1 and CDR2 are MNHEY and SMNVEV (reference sequence). CDR3 length: 14 residues. V was shortened by 6 bases and J by 5 bases, with 13 bases between the two germline ends. The CDR3, as DNA: TGTGCCAGCAGGTCACTACAGGGTACCGGGGAGCTGTTTTTT. The encoded protein is CASRSLQGTGELFF.

The gene calls are TRBV13 and TRBJ2-1; possibly TRBD1 for D (6 bases). This CDR3 has 19 amino acids. Trimming pared 7 bases from V and 0 bases from J, leaving 25 bases between. Germline lookup yields CDR1 PRHDT and CDR2 FYEKMQ (reference sequence). The CDR3 protein is CASISSVGTPLDSYNEQFF. CDR3 in DNA: TGTGCCAGCATCTCATCAGTTGGGACACCCCTAGACTCCTACAATGAGCAGTTCTTC.

This chain joins TRBV7-4 and TRBJ2-5; no reliable D call. Trimming shortened V by 2 bases and J by 1 base, and 20 bases separated the two germline ends. Germline assignment: CDR1 SGHVT and CDR2 SQSDAQ. This CDR3 is built from 18 residues. CDR3 amino acids: CASSLRAGPQAAQETQYF. DNA for the CDR3: TGTGCCAGCAGCTTACGGGCAGGTCCCCAAGCAGCCCAAGAGACCCAGTACTTC.

The chain links TRBV19 to TRBJ2-7, with D possibly being TRBD1 (7 bases). The CDR3 has 12 residues. CDR1 LNHDA and CDR2 SQIVND come from the germline V gene (reference sequence). V was pared by 9 bases and J by 3 bases, with 12 bases between. In nucleotides, the CDR3 is TGTGCCAGCGCGGGACAGAACTACGAGCAGTACTTC. Protein product: CASAGQNYEQYF.

V gene TRBV6-5 combines with J gene TRBJ2-7, with D maybe TRBD2 (5 bases). CDR3 length: 16 residues. Trimming stripped 0 bases from V and 0 bases from J, with 12 bases between. Per the germline V gene, CDR1 is MNHEY and CDR2 is SVGAGI. The DNA of the CDR3 is TGTGCCAGCAGTTACTCTGCGGGCGGAGCCTCCTACGAGCAGTACTTC. It encodes CASSYSAGGASYEQYF.

V gene TRBV9 combines with J gene TRBJ1-3, with TRBD1 as a possible D gene (6 bases). This CDR3 region has 16 residues. V dropped 0 bases and J dropped 4 bases, with 14 bases sitting between them. Germline V gene data show CDR1 as SGDLS and CDR2 as YYNGEE. CDR3 in DNA: TGTGCCAGCAGCGTAGGGGGGCCGGCCGACGGAAACACCATATATTTT. Amino acid sequence: CASSVGGPADGNTIYF.

V gene TRBV28 combines with J gene TRBJ1-5; TRBD1 might be the D (6 bases). This CDR3 is built from 13 residues. V lost 8 bases, J lost 3 bases, and 11 bases lay in between. Germline assignment: CDR1 MDHEN and CDR2 SYDVKM. This CDR3 reads CASEQGFNQPQHF. The CDR3 region has the DNA TGTGCCAGCGAACAGGGATTCAATCAGCCCCAGCATTTT.

The CDR3 is CASSPGTSGSGTDTQYF. CDR3 DNA: TGTGCCAGCTCACCAGGGACTAGCGGGAGCGGGACGGATACGCAGTATTTT. V and J are TRBV18 and TRBJ2-3; TRBD2 matches at 14 bases. Unmatched junction bases numbered 7, after V lost 2 bases and J lost 6 bases. This CDR3 is built from 17 residues. The germline V gene has CDR1 KGHSH and CDR2 LQKENI. Supplemented by reference TRBV18 and TRBJ2-3, the full variable domain reads NAGVMQNPRHLVRRRGQEARLRCSPMKGHSHVYWYRQLPEEGLKFMVYLQKENIIDESGMPKERFSAEFPKEGPSILRIQQVVRGDSAAYFCASSPGTSGSGTDTQYFGPGTRLTVL.

This clone was detected once. This chain links TRBV29-1 with TRBJ2-3; 12 positions match TRBD2. In germline, CDR1 is SQVTM, CDR2 ANQGSEA. This CDR3 region has 15 residues. V trimming: 6 bases; J trimming: 5 bases; junction bases outside the gene matches: 9. CDR3 region: CSVGRLAGAVDTQYF. The CDR3, as DNA: TGCAGCGTGGGCAGACTAGCGGGAGCCGTAGATACGCAGTATTTT.

This chain connects TRBV6-1 to TRBJ1-5; TRBD1 matches 8 bases. After removal of 2 bases from V and 7 bases from J, the junction contained 13 bases not matched to a gene. Germline V gives CDR1 MNHNS, CDR2 SASEGT. The CDR3 consists of 17 residues. CDR3: CASSEIVGQGVRQPQHF. CDR3 in DNA: TGTGCCAGCAGTGAAATCGTTGGACAGGGAGTACGGCAGCCCCAGCATTTT.

The chain has TRBV27 and TRBJ2-2; no clear D gene. There are 14 residues in the CDR3. Trimming shortened V by 5 bases and J by 5 bases, and 12 bases separated the two germline ends. Germline assignment: CDR1 MNHEY and CDR2 SMNVEV (reference sequence). In nucleotides, the CDR3 is TGTGCCAGCAGTCGGAAAGGGAATACCGGGGAGCTGTTTTTT. Translating it yields CASSRKGNTGELFF.

J is TRBJ1-1 and V is TRBV5-6, with D unclear. The CDR3 sequence is 14 residues long. From germline, CDR1 is SGHDT and CDR2 YYEEEE. Trimming took off 5 bases at V and 1 base at J, with 12 bases between the two ends. CDR3 nucleotides: TGTGCCAGCAGGGTAAGACACCCGAACACTGAAGCTTTCTTT. It encodes CASRVRHPNTEAFF.

The chain combines TRBV6-1 with TRBJ1-1; no definite D call. Germline lookup yields CDR1 MNHNS and CDR2 SASEGT. V was trimmed by 2 bases and J by 4 bases, leaving 14 bases between them. This CDR3 is built from 15 residues. This chain's CDR3 is CASSELRWGGTEAFF. Written as DNA, the CDR3 is TGTGCCAGCAGTGAACTCCGGTGGGGAGGCACTGAAGCTTTCTTT.

The V gene is TRBV6-4, the J gene TRBJ1-2, with 10 bases fitting TRBD1. The CDR3 loop spans 14 amino acids. Germline V gene data show CDR1 as MRHNA and CDR2 as SNTAGT. Trimming at V came to 5 bases and at J to 2 bases, leaving 2 bases not matched to a gene. The CDR3 nucleotides read TGTGCCAGCAGTCCGGGACAGGGGAACTATGGCTACACCTTC. This codes for CASSPGQGNYGYTF.

This chain joins TRBV6-2 or TRBV6-3 and TRBJ2-3; D is unresolved. This CDR3 region has 14 residues. Trimming removed 0 bases from V and 4 bases from J, with 8 bases in between. CDR1 is MNHEY and CDR2 is SVGEGT in the germline V gene. This chain's CDR3 is CASSYSKVSDTQYF. The CDR3 DNA sequence: TGTGCCAGCAGTTACTCGAAGGTCTCAGATACGCAGTATTTT.

This chain joins TRBV4-1 and TRBJ1-2; the D gene is possibly TRBD1 (6 bases). V was shortened by 1 base and J by 6 bases, with 15 bases between the two germline ends. The CDR3 is 15 amino acids. Germline lookup yields CDR1 MGHRA and CDR2 YSYEKL. DNA for the CDR3: TGCGCCAGCAGCCAAGGTACAGGGTCCGGTAATGGCTACACCTTC. This codes for CASSQGTGSGNGYTF.

The J gene is TRBJ2-7, the V gene TRBV9; no definite D call. CDR3 length equals 14 residues. Deletions cut 0 bases from V and 3 bases from J, with 10 bases between. Germline V gene data show CDR1 as SGDLS and CDR2 as YYNGEE. In nucleotides, the CDR3 is TGTGCCAGCAGCGTAGGATCCAGGATCTACGAGCAGTACTTC. It encodes CASSVGSRIYEQYF.

This clone was observed a handful of times. The chain combines TRBV15 with TRBJ1-5; D may be TRBD1 (5 bases). V lost 2 bases, J lost 3 bases, and 17 bases lay in between. In germline, CDR1 is LNHNV, CDR2 YYDKDF (reference sequence). This CDR3 spans 17 amino acids. CDR3 nucleotides: TGTGCCACCAGCAGACCAGAAGGGACGGGCCACAATCAGCCCCAGCATTTT. Translating gives CATSRPEGTGHNQPQHF.

The chain recombines TRBV15 with TRBJ1-3, with D unclear. Germline values: CDR1 LNHNV, CDR2 YYDKDF (reference sequence). The CDR3 runs to 13 residues. With 1 base removed from V and 4 bases from J, the gap between germline ends came to 5 bases. The CDR3 region is CATSRAGGNTIYF. CDR3 DNA sequence: TGTGCCACCAGCAGAGCGGGAGGAAACACCATATATTTT.